Following are 27 T cell receptor beta chains from one sample sequenced in a study of T and B cells in COVID-19 patients. BIOMED2 TRB-A/B primer pools were used in multiplex TRB PCR. TCRdb re-called the multiplex PCR reads through MiXCR, storing one row per CDR3 protein. This table holds 20,000 to 25,000 distinct CDR3 sequences, more than 30% found once. TRB was amplified from about 250-500 ng of blood genomic DNA. Sequencing input: blood. These receptors came from a human donor who had recovered from COVID-19.

The chain carries TRBV24-1 and TRBJ2-7; TRBD1 aligns across 8 bases. This CDR3 contains 15 residues. Germline assignment: CDR1 KGHDR and CDR2 SFDVKD. Trimming took 4 bases from V and 6 from J; bases not matched to a gene: 10. The DNA of the CDR3 is TGTGCCACCAGTGAGTCTCAGACAGGGGTGAGCGAGCAGTACTTC. Protein product: CATSESQTGVSEQYF.

This clonotype counts as medium-sized. This chain joins TRBV19 and TRBJ1-4; D possibly corresponds to TRBD1 (5 bases). The germline V gene encodes CDR1 LNHDA and CDR2 SQIVND (reference sequence). The V end lost 3 bases, the J end lost 0 bases, and 8 bases lay between the germline ends. The CDR3 covers 15 residues. The CDR3 region has the DNA TGTGCCAGTAGTATCGGGGGAGCAACTAATGAAAAACTGTTTTTT. As protein: CASSIGGATNEKLFF.

The chain has TRBV24-1 and TRBJ1-2, with TRBD1 identical over 11 bases. With V trimmed by 4 bases and J by 2 bases, 2 bases remained unmatched. CDR1 and CDR2 from the germline V gene are KGHDR and SFDVKD. The CDR3 length is 15 residues. CDR3 region: CATSERDRGNYGYTF. The CDR3, as DNA: TGTGCCACCAGTGAAAGGGACAGGGGGAACTATGGCTACACCTTC.

The chain uses TRBV29-1 and TRBJ2-2, with a weak D call TRBD1 (5 bases). V lost 3 bases and J 0 bases, leaving 14 bases between the germline ends. CDR1 and CDR2 from the germline V gene are SQVTM and ANQGSEA. This CDR3 contains 16 residues. This CDR3 is CSVEGLSPANTGELFF. The CDR3 DNA reads as TGCAGCGTTGAGGGGCTTTCCCCTGCGAACACCGGGGAGCTGTTTTTT.

Sample share makes this clonotype medium-sized (0.01 to 0.1%). The genes are TRBV7-4 and TRBJ2-7, with D perhaps matching TRBD1 (6 bases). Germline loops: CDR1 SGHVT, CDR2 SQSDAQ. Trimming removed 5 bases at V and 6 bases at J, with 14 bases between. CDR3 length: 13 residues. The CDR3 region has the DNA TGTGCCAGCAGCCACCGCCAGGGGTTCGAGCAGTACTTC. It codes for CASSHRQGFEQYF.

This clonotype was seen only a few times. The chain joins TRBV6-1 to TRBJ2-3, with 8 bases matching TRBD1. The CDR3 has 15 amino acids. Germline loops: CDR1 MNHNS, CDR2 SASEGT. The V and J ends lost 8 bases and 1 base, in that order; junction bases with no gene match: 8. This chain's CDR3 is CASSTGGSGTDTQYF. The CDR3, as DNA: TGTGCCAGCTCAACAGGGGGGTCTGGCACAGATACGCAGTATTTT.

V and J are TRBV29-1 and TRBJ2-1, with 10 bases aligning to TRBD1. Germline trimming cut 6 bases from V and 4 bases from J; bases unmatched to any gene: 3. Germline V CDR1 and CDR2: SQVTM, ANQGSEA. This CDR3 contains 13 residues. CDR3 sequence (DNA): TGCAGCGTATGGACAGGGGGATACAATGAGCAGTTCTTC. As protein: CSVWTGGYNEQFF.

This clonotype was found a few times. The chain uses TRBV27 and TRBJ2-7; D not resolved. CDR1 is MNHEY and CDR2 is SMNVEV in the germline V gene (reference sequence). The V gene lost 6 bases and the J gene lost 6 bases, with 18 bases spanning the gap. This CDR3 contains 14 residues. The CDR3 protein is CASRIDWAGSEQYF. The CDR3 bases are TGTGCCAGCAGAATCGATTGGGCAGGATCCGAGCAGTACTTC.

Ten or more counts support this clonotype. The chain carries TRBV7-9 and TRBJ2-2, with unresolved D. The CDR3 length is 12 residues. V was cut by 1 base and J by 8 bases, with 5 bases left in between. Per the germline V gene, CDR1 is SEHNR and CDR2 is FQNEAQ (reference sequence). The CDR3 DNA is TGTGCCAGCAGCTTAGATCCAGGGGAGCTGTTTTTT. Encoded protein: CASSLDPGELFF.

This clonotype appeared many times. J is TRBJ2-7 and V is TRBV6-1; D ambiguous. Trimming shortened V by 2 bases and J by 2 bases, and 10 bases separated the two germline ends. The V gene's germline CDR1 is MNHNS and CDR2 SASEGT. The CDR3 has 14 residues. Written as DNA, the CDR3 is TGTGCCAGCAGTGAATCGATCCAAACCTACGAGCAGTACTTC. Its translation: CASSESIQTYEQYF.

By sample share, this clonotype is medium-sized. The chain joins TRBV11-3 to TRBJ2-5, with D hard to call. This CDR3 spans 16 amino acids. Germline V gives CDR1 SGHNT, CDR2 YENEEA. With 1 base removed from V and 2 bases from J, the gap between germline ends came to 14 bases. In DNA form, the CDR3 reads TGTGCCAGCAGCTTAGTCTTAGTCGGACCGCAAGAGACCCAGTACTTC. It translates to CASSLVLVGPQETQYF.

On this clonotype itself: One end of the junction is discordant with germline, which a read error may explain. This chain uses TRBV5-6 with TRBJ2-7; D call uncertain. In germline, CDR1 is SGHDT, CDR2 YYEEEE. The CDR3 covers 15 residues. CDR3 in amino acids: CASSLSFRVDYEQYF. CDR3 coding DNA: TGCGCCAGCAGCTTAAGTTTCAGAGTTGACTACGAGCAGTACTTC.

This chain uses TRBV29-1 with TRBJ2-2; TRBD2 agrees at 7 bases. The V segment lost 3 bases and the J segment 7 bases; nucleotides outside the gene matches: 5. The V gene's germline CDR1 is SQVTM and CDR2 ANQGSEA. This CDR3 is 13 amino acids long. This CDR3 reads CSVDLGGGGELFF. The CDR3, as DNA: TGCAGCGTTGACTTGGGCGGGGGCGGGGAGCTGTTTTTT.

This clonotype was detected once. CDR3 sequence: CASSLPGTTYEQYF. The CDR3 DNA sequence: TGTGCCAGCAGTTTGCCCGGGACAACCTACGAGCAGTACTTC. This chain links TRBV28 with TRBJ2-7; D is perhaps TRBD1 (6 bases). V gave up 3 bases and J gave up 2 bases, with 11 bases separating them. CDR1 MDHEN and CDR2 SYDVKM come from the germline V gene. The CDR3 is 14 residues long.

This clonotype was seen more than once but under ten times. The V gene is TRBV11-3, the J gene TRBJ2-2, with a tentative D call TRBD2 (6 bases). The V gene lost 6 bases and the J gene lost 1 base, with 21 bases spanning the gap. The CDR3 contains 18 residues. Germline V CDR1 and CDR2: SGHNT, YENEEA. CDR3 coding DNA: TGTGCCAGCAGGCCCCGGGGGACGGGGGTCGGGAACACCGGGGAGCTGTTTTTT. Amino acids: CASRPRGTGVGNTGELFF.

DNA of the CDR3: TGTGCCAGCAGCCCCCGAGCGTCAGGTACGGGCGAGCAGTACTTC. This gives the protein CASSPRASGTGEQYF. This chain uses TRBV11-2 with TRBJ2-7; D gene unclear. Trimming shortened V by 5 bases and J by 6 bases, and 20 bases separated the two germline ends. The CDR3 has 15 amino acids. Germline-derived CDR1 and CDR2 are SGHAT and FQNNGV.

The sample holds a few counts of this clonotype. This rearrangement joins TRBV11-3 to TRBJ1-4; 8 bases match TRBD1. From germline, CDR1 is SGHNT and CDR2 YENEEA. The CDR3 length is 16 residues. V was pared by 1 base and J by 8 bases, with 9 bases of the junction left unmatched. CDR3 DNA: TGTGCCAGCAGCTTAGTTGGCCAGGGGGCTGGGGAAAAACTGTTTTTT. This encodes CASSLVGQGAGEKLFF.

The chain links TRBV6-4 to TRBJ2-2; 7 positions match TRBD1. The CDR3 has 18 residues. The V and J ends lost 3 bases and 2 bases, in that order; junction bases with no gene match: 12. Germline lookup yields CDR1 MRHNA and CDR2 SNTAGT. The CDR3 bases are TGTGCCAGCAGTGAGTTCGGACAGGACAGCACAAACACCGGGGAGCTGTTTTTT. Translating it yields CASSEFGQDSTNTGELFF.

This clonotype was observed a few times. The V gene is TRBV19, the J gene TRBJ1-1; TRBD1 might be the D (5 bases). Germline CDR1 and CDR2: LNHDA and SQIVND (reference sequence). The CDR3 runs to 17 residues. Between the trimmed V and J ends, which lost 1 base and 0 bases, there was a span of 15 bases. CDR3 coding DNA: TGTGCCAGTAGTATAGGCTTTCGGGGGACCCTGAACACTGAAGCTTTCTTT. This translates into CASSIGFRGTLNTEAFF. Full variable domain (remainder filled in from reference TRBV19 and TRBJ1-1): DGGITQSPKYLFRKEGQNVTLSCEQNLNHDAMYWYRQDPGQGLRLIYYSQIVNDFQKGDIAEGYSVSREKKESFPLTVTSAQKNPTAFYLCASSIGFRGTLNTEAFFGQGTRLTVV.

This clonotype was counted ten times or more. The genes are TRBV29-1 and TRBJ1-2, with D maybe TRBD1 (5 bases). This CDR3 is built from 14 residues. V was trimmed by 1 base and J by 8 bases, leaving 17 bases between them. Germline CDR1 is SQVTM and CDR2 is ANQGSEA. CDR3 in DNA: TGCAGCGTTGAAGCCGGGCAGGGAATGTTAGGCTACACCTTC. This sequence encodes CSVEAGQGMLGYTF. The variable domain in full, completed from reference TRBV29-1 and TRBJ1-2, reads SAVISQKPSRDICQRGTSLTIQCQVDSQVTMMFWYRQQPGQSLTLIATANQGSEATYESGFVIDKFPISRPNLTFSTLTVSNMSPEDSSIYLCSVEAGQGMLGYTFGSGTRLTVV.

This clonotype was counted once. The chain employs TRBV7-2 and TRBJ2-7; 8 bases are a match to TRBD1. This CDR3 comprises 14 residues. With V trimmed by 5 bases and J by 1 base, 4 bases remained unmatched. Germline V gives CDR1 SGHTA, CDR2 FQGNSA. CDR3 protein: CASSGQGGSYEQYF. The CDR3 nucleotides read TGTGCCAGCAGCGGACAGGGTGGATCCTACGAGCAGTACTTC.

V gene TRBV19 combines with J gene TRBJ2-7; D gene unclear. V lost 10 bases, J lost 2 bases, and 15 bases lay in between. This CDR3 is 13 amino acids long. The germline gives CDR1 LNHDA, CDR2 SQIVND (reference sequence). CDR3 bases: TGTGCCACCCGAGAAGGGCCCGCCTACGAGCAGTACTTC. Translated: CATREGPAYEQYF.

This clonotype was observed a few times. The chain recombines TRBV5-1 with TRBJ2-1; 8 bases are a match to TRBD2. The CDR3 has 14 residues. J gave up 9 bases and V 0 bases, and 5 bases lay outside the gene matches. CDR1 is SGHRS and CDR2 is YFSETQ in the germline V gene. The CDR3 DNA follows: TGCGCCAGCAGCTTGGCGGGGGGGGTGAGTGAGCAGTTCTTC. This encodes CASSLAGGVSEQFF.

V and J are TRBV6-6 and TRBJ2-2, with 14 bases that match TRBD2. Germline-derived CDR1 and CDR2 are MNHNY and SVGAGI (reference sequence). CDR3 length: 16 amino acids. The J segment lost 3 bases and the V segment lost 7 bases, leaving 4 bases of the junction unmatched. As DNA, the CDR3 is TGTGCCAGCAAGGGACTAGCGGGGGCCTACACCGGGGAGCTGTTTTTT. Amino acid sequence: CASKGLAGAYTGELFF.

The genes are TRBV11-2 and TRBJ2-3; no clear D. V lost 5 bases to trimming and J lost 7 bases, with 13 bases between them. Germline lookup yields CDR1 SGHAT and CDR2 FQNNGV. The length of the CDR3 is 13 residues. CDR3 in DNA: TGTGCCAGCAGCCAATCAAGGACGTATACGCAGTATTTT. It specifies CASSQSRTYTQYF.

The chain links TRBV5-6 to TRBJ2-3, with 14 bases lining up with TRBD2. CDR1 and CDR2 (germline): SGHDT, YYEEEE. Trimming cost V 5 bases and J 0 bases; bases outside gene matches: 14. This CDR3 is built from 20 residues. CDR3 in amino acids: CASSSWTSGGLIPSTDTQYF. CDR3 DNA sequence: TGTGCCAGCAGTTCCTGGACTAGCGGGGGGCTTATTCCTAGCACAGATACGCAGTATTTT. Using reference TRBV5-6 and TRBJ2-3 for the parts outside the CDR3, the full variable domain is DAGVTQSPTHLIKTRGQQVTLRCSPKSGHDTVSWYQQALGQGPQFIFQYYEEEERQRGNFPDRFSGHQFPNYSSELNVNALLLGDSALYLCASSSWTSGGLIPSTDTQYFGPGTRLTVL.

By sample share, this clonotype is medium-sized. V gene TRBV27 combines with J gene TRBJ2-1; 8 nucleotides match TRBD1. The CDR3 has 15 residues. Germline-derived CDR1 and CDR2 are MNHEY and SMNVEV (reference sequence). Trimming cost V 3 bases and J 4 bases; bases outside gene matches: 5. CDR3 amino acids: CASSFARQGYNEQFF. The CDR3 DNA is TGTGCCAGCAGTTTTGCTAGACAGGGGTACAATGAGCAGTTCTTC.